This TCR beta chain was captured in a study of T cell responses to AZD1222 COVID-19 vaccine. V lost 0 bases and J lost 1, with 11 bases in between. Germline CDR1 SGDLS, CDR2 YYNGEE. This CDR3 contains 15 residues. About this clone: Antigen specificity is unknown.

Using immunoSEQ multiplex PCR, the repertoire was profiled, and TCRdb retains in-frame clones only, with some absent. The sample has around 130,000 clones, around nine tenths seen once. General observations from the study: There were mostly white British donors and more females than males, and clonal diversity was possibly underestimated.

The rearrangement uses TRBV9 and TRBJ2-7, with D possibly matching TRBD2 (6 bases). The source material was peripheral blood, sampled on day 0 of AZD1222 vaccination. The TCR originated in an adult in good health. The CDR3 nucleotides read TGTGCCAGCAGCGTAGGGTCGGGGACTTCCTACGAGCAGTACTTC. This gives the protein CASSVGSGTSYEQYF.